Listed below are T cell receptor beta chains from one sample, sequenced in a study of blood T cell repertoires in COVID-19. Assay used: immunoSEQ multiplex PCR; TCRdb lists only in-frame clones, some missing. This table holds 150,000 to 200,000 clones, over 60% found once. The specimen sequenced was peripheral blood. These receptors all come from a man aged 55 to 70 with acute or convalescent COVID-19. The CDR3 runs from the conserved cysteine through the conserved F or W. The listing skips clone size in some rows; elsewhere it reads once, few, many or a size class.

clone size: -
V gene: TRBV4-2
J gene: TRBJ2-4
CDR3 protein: CASSPLASGNIQYF

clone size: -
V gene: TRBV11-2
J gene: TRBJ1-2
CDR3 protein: CASSLGVRGRTANYGYTF

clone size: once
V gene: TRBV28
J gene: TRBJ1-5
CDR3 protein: CASSFLGQTSNQPQHF

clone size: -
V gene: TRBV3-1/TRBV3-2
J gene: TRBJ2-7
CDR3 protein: CASSQVGDRGAEQYF

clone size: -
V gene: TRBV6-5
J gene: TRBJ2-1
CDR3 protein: CASSYSTEGPYNEQFF

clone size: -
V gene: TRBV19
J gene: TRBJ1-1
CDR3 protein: CASSSSRGLPNTEAFF

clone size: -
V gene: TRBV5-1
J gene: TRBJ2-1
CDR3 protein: CASSSSSGGEQFF

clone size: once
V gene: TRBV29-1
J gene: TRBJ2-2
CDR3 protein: CGTGTGRTGELFF

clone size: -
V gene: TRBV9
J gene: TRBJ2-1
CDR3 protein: CASSVRDSRSYNEQFF

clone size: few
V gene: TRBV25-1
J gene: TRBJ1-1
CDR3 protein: CASTRGNINTEAFF

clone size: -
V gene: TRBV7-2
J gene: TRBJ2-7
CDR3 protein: CASSLAGQVAYEQYF

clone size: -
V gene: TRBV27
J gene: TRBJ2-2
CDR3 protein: CASSLSGQANTGELFF

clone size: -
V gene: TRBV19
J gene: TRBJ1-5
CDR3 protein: CASSNRYNQPQHF

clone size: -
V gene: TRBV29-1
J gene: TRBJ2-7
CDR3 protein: CSVHNPTGREAEQYF

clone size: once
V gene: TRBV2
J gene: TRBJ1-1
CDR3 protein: CASSETGHTEAFF

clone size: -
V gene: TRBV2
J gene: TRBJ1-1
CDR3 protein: CASSEARRVTNTEAFF

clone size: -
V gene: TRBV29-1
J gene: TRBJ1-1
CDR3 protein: CSVAPRSMNTEAFF

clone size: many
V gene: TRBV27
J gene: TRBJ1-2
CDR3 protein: CASSSQGHVKGYTF

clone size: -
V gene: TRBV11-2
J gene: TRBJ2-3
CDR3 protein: CASSLGAGGINTQYF

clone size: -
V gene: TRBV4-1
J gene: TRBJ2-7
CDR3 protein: CASSQGPSGMILEQYF

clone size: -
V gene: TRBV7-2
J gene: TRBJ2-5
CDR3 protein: CASSFGLAGETQETQYF

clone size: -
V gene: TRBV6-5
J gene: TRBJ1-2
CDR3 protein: CASSSSTVTGGYTF

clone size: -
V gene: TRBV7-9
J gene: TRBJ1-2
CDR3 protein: CASSLKSGTGDGYTF

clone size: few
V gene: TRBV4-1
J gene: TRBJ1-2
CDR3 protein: CASGGTGSYGYTF

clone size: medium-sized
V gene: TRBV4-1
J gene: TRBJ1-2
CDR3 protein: CASSQSGEAGYGYTF

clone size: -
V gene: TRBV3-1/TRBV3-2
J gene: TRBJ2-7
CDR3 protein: CASSHSGQSSYEQYF

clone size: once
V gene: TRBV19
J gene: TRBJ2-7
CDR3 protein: CASRLDSVGEQYF

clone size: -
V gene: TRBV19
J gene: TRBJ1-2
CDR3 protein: CASSFSRGGYGYTF

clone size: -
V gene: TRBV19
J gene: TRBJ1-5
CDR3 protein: CASSIGRDQPQHF

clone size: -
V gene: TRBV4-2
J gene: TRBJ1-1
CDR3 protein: CASSQSTGTGTSTEAFF

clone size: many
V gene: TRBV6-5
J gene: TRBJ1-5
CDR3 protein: CASSYDRYLTQPQHF

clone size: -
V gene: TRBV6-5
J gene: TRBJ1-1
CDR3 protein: CASSYEGLSEAFF

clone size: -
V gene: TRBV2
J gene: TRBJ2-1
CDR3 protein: CASSEALQGNEQFF

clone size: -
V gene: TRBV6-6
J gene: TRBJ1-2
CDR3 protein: CASSYSGQGAGGYTF

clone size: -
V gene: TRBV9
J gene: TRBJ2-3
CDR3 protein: CASSVEDGVGTDTQYF

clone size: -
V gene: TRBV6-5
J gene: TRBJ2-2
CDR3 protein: CASSHTGRSIGELFF

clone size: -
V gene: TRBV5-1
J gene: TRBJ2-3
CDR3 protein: CASSLNRARDTQYF

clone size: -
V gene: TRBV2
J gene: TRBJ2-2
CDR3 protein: CASSGLTGGELFF

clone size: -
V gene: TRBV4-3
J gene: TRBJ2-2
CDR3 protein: CASSSGVEGTGELFF

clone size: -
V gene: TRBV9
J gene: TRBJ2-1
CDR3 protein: CASSGTSGGRNEQFF

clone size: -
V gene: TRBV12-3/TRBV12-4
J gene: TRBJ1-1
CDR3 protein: CASSFWKQQAFF

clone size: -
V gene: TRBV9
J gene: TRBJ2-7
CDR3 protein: CASSVGWGRAYEQYF

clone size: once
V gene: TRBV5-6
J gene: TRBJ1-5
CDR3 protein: CASSATGSRQPQHF

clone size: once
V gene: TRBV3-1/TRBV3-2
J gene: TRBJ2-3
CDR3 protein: CASSPGGAPSTDTQYF

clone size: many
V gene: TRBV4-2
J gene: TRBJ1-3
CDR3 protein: CASSQHPDTDRAAGNTIYF

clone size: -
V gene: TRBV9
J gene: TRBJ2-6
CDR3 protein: CASSVQGSGANVLTF

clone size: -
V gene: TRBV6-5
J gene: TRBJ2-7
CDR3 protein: CASSYSYYTYEQYF

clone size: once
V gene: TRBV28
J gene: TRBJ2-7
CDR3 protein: CAITDGSSYEQYF

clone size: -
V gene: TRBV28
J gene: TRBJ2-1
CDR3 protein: CASSHSRLAGEYNEQFF

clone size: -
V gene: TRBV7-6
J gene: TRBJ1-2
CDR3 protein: CASSWTTENYGYTF

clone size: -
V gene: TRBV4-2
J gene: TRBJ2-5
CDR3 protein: CASSQVSFGGETQYF

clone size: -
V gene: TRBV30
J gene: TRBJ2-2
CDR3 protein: CAWRRQNTGELFF

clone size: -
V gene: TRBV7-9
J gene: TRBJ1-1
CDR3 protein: CASSLEGVGQNTEAFF

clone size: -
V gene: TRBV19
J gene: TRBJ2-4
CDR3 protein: CASSIASSTGAKNIQYF